This T cell receptor beta chain was identified in a study of blood T cell repertoires in COVID-19. On the study more broadly: The study drew acute and convalescent COVID-19 samples from the United States, Italy and Spain. PBMCs, B-cell-depleted T cells, or T cells provided the cDNA or gDNA that made up the material.

Two negative PCRs, clearance, or symptom resolution had been documented for recovered Cohort 3 donors. As originally analysed: Reference gene primers were amplified, and this amplification served to estimate nucleated cell counts. Here immunoSEQ multiplex PCR was the method, and the copy in TCRdb shows in-frame clones only, minus some. V, J and clone size were drawn from that table, and D and trimming were deduced from the DNA. Of about 370,000 clones in the sample, approximately 90% are singletons; the top ten hold roughly 1%. Germline assignment: CDR1 MNHEY and CDR2 SMNVEV (reference sequence). The V segment lost 3 bases and the J segment 0 bases; nucleotides outside the gene matches: 4. This CDR3 has 16 residues.

The sequence came from a man between 18 and 35 years old who had recovered from COVID-19. The J gene is TRBJ1-2, the V gene TRBV27; 10 nucleotides align to TRBD1. The sequenced material came from PBMCs or T cells enriched from blood (not recorded which). The CDR3, as DNA: TGTGCCAGCAGTTTTAAGGGACAGGGGCCTAACTATGGCTACACCTTC. Protein sequence: CASSFKGQGPNYGYTF.